This TCR beta chain was recovered during a study of shared clonotypes between healthy human individuals. The authors split each subset's genomic DNA evenly across several immunoSEQ plates. Data came from immunoSEQ multiplex PCR; TCRdb stores just in-frame clones and leaves some out. The sample has 950,000 to 1,300,000 clones, approximately 72% seen once. Study-wide results and limits: Non-shared clonotypes displayed generation probabilities falling below those of clonotypes present in all four donors.

Within Nashville, Tennessee resided all donors, each a Caucasian adult. From CD4+ cells came CD45RA+ naive and CD45RA-negative memory subsets. Regarding this clone: The antigen is not known.

V trimming: 2 bases; J trimming: 4 bases; junction bases outside the gene matches: 11. The CDR3 length is 18 residues. CDR1 is MNHNS, CDR2 SASEGT, per germline. Sequenced material: memory CD4+ T cells sorted from blood. The subset denotes: CD45RA-negative fraction. The clonotype was recovered from a man aged 18 to 30 in good health. The chain carries TRBV6-1 and TRBJ2-2; 9 nucleotides align to TRBD1. The CDR3, as DNA: TGTGCCAGCAGTGAATACCCCGCGGACAGGGGTAGCACCGGGGAGCTGTTTTTT. Protein: CASSEYPADRGSTGELFF.